Listed here are 30 T cell receptor beta chains from one sample, sequenced in a study of cytomegalovirus exposure and HLA in healthy donors. PCR primers comprised 60 Vbeta and 13 Jbeta primers. The protocol was immunoSEQ multiplex PCR, while the TCRdb copy is restricted to in-frame clones and leaves out a portion. The sample lists 250,000 to 350,000 clones, 80% to 90% seen once, with roughly 2% in the top ten. Sequencing input: PBMCs. These receptors all stem from a woman younger than 30 in good health and CMV-seronegative.

The rearrangement links TRBV5-6 to TRBJ1-3; D may be TRBD1 (6 bases). Germline lookup yields CDR1 SGHDT and CDR2 YYEEEE. The CDR3 sequence is 14 residues long. Trimming removed 3 bases at V and 4 bases at J, with 11 bases between. The CDR3 region is CASSYGTLGNTIYF. CDR3 nucleotides: TGTGCCAGCAGCTACGGGACATTGGGAAACACCATATATTTT.

The V call is TRBV9, the J call TRBJ1-1; D gene unclear. Trimming took 3 bases from V and 0 from J, leaving 9 bases between them. CDR1 SGDLS and CDR2 YYNGEE come from the germline V gene. The CDR3 runs to 14 residues. CDR3 DNA: TGTGCCAGCAGCGAACGCGCTTTGAACACTGAAGCTTTCTTT. Amino acid sequence: CASSERALNTEAFF.

Comment on this clone: Additional DNA sequences in this sample encode the identical CDR3. This rearrangement joins TRBV18 to TRBJ1-1; 7 nucleotides match TRBD1. The CDR3 covers 14 residues. With 1 base clipped from V and 3 bases from J, the junction kept 2 bases outside the gene matches. Germline CDR1 reads KGHSH; CDR2 reads LQKENI. This CDR3 is CASSPQGADTEAFF. CDR3 bases: TGTGCCAGCTCACCACAGGGGGCTGACACTGAAGCTTTCTTT.

The rearrangement joins TRBV5-4 to TRBJ2-1; TRBD2 agrees at 9 bases. Per germline, CDR1 SGHNT and CDR2 YYREEE (reference sequence). The CDR3 covers 15 residues. J was trimmed by 5 bases and V by 4 bases; bases with no gene match: 7. DNA for the CDR3: TGTGCCAGCAGCGAGACTAGCGGCCGACACAATGAGCAGTTCTTC. This sequence encodes CASSETSGRHNEQFF.

The CDR3 sequence is CASSQELAGGGSSYNEQFF. In DNA, the CDR3 is TGTGCCAGCAGCCAAGAGCTAGCGGGGGGCGGGAGCTCCTACAATGAGCAGTTCTTC. The V gene is TRBV4-2, the J gene TRBJ2-1; TRBD2 matches at 11 bases. The length of the CDR3 is 19 residues. Germline lookup yields CDR1 LGHNA and CDR2 YNFKEQ. V trimming: 0 bases; J trimming: 0 bases; junction bases outside the gene matches: 7.

This CDR3 reads CASRKSFAGELFF. The CDR3 nucleotides read TGCGCCAGCAGAAAGAGTTTCGCCGGGGAGCTGTTTTTT. This chain joins TRBV10-1 and TRBJ2-2; D not certain. The V end lost 6 bases, the J end lost 6 bases, and 11 bases lay between the germline ends. The CDR3 runs to 13 residues. Looked up from germline, CDR1 is WNHNN and CDR2 is SYGVQD (reference sequence).

Here the CDR3 DNA reads TGTGCCAGTAGTATAACAGGGGGCTCTGGAAACACCATATATTTT. It translates to CASSITGGSGNTIYF. This chain uses TRBV19 with TRBJ1-3, with 8 bases aligning to TRBD1. The CDR3 runs 15 residues. The junction had 0 bases not matched to a gene; V was cut back by 2 bases and J by 0 bases. Germline V lookup: CDR1 LNHDA, CDR2 SQIVND (reference sequence).

With respect to this clone: The same CDR3 is also encoded by other DNA sequences in this sample. The chain carries TRBV5-4 and TRBJ1-2; no definite D call. CDR1 SGHNT and CDR2 YYREEE come from the germline V gene (reference sequence). V was clipped by 6 bases and J by 7 bases, with 16 bases between them. CDR3 size: 13 residues. The CDR3 nucleotides are TGTGCCAGCACCCTGGCCCAGCCAGGTGGCTACACCTTC. Its translation is CASTLAQPGGYTF. Looking up the rest from reference TRBV5-4 and TRBJ1-2 gives the full variable domain: ETGVTQSPTHLIKTRGQQVTLRCSSQSGHNTVSWYQQALGQGPQFIFQYYREEENGRGNFPPRFSGLQFPNYSSELNVNALELDDSALYLCASTLAQPGGYTFGSGTRLTVV.

This sequence joins TRBV2 and TRBJ1-5, with D tentatively TRBD1 (6 bases). This CDR3 spans 13 amino acids. The germline V gene has CDR1 SNHLY and CDR2 FYNNEI. V dropped 6 bases and J dropped 5 bases, with 11 bases sitting between them. The DNA of the CDR3 is TGTGCCAGCAGAGCGGACAGCCATCAGCCCCAGCATTTT. Amino acid sequence: CASRADSHQPQHF.

In this sample, this clone turned up once. This chain connects TRBV2 to TRBJ2-5; TRBD2 might be the D (8 bases). CDR3 length equals 15 residues. Germline V gene sequence: CDR1 SNHLY, CDR2 FYNNEI. The V and J ends lost 4 bases and 5 bases respectively, with 17 bases between them. The CDR3 DNA is TGTGCCAGCAGTGCTTTAGTAGCGGGACAGGAGACCCAGTACTTC. Translating gives CASSALVAGQETQYF.

This clone was recorded once. CDR3: CASRQNEGEQYF. CDR3 DNA: TGCGCCAGCAGGCAAAACGAGGGCGAGCAGTACTTC. The chain has TRBV5-1 and TRBJ2-7; tentative D call: TRBD2 (5 bases). Germline loops: CDR1 SGHRS, CDR2 YFSETQ. The CDR3 is made up of 12 amino acids. V lost 5 bases, J lost 6 bases, and 12 bases lay in between.

This sequence joins TRBV5-1 and TRBJ2-2; D is unresolved. V was trimmed by 0 bases and J by 5 bases, leaving 8 bases between them. From germline, CDR1 is SGHRS and CDR2 YFSETQ. The length of the CDR3 is 14 residues. CDR3 nucleotide sequence: TGCGCCAGCAGCTTGGACCCCAGTACCGGGGAGCTGTTTTTT. It encodes CASSLDPSTGELFF.

The chain has TRBV7-2 and TRBJ2-2, with D possibly matching TRBD1 (6 bases). V was clipped by 9 bases and J by 5 bases, with 7 bases between them. Germline CDR1 SGHTA, CDR2 FQGNSA. The CDR3 is 11 residues long. The CDR3 loop reads CARRGTGELFF. The DNA for the CDR3 is TGTGCCAGGAGGGGGACCGGGGAGCTGTTTTTT.

V is TRBV19 and J is TRBJ1-4, with D perhaps matching TRBD1 (5 bases). This CDR3 has 16 amino acids. Germline lookup yields CDR1 LNHDA and CDR2 SQIVND (reference sequence). Trimming removed 4 bases from V and 2 bases from J, with 14 bases in between. CDR3 nucleotide sequence: TGTGCCAGTAGTACCCCGGTAGGGGCGACTAATGAAAAACTGTTTTTT. Its translation is CASSTPVGATNEKLFF.

The chain uses TRBV4-2 and TRBJ2-5, with 8 positions matching TRBD2. With 4 bases clipped from V and 1 base from J, the junction kept 5 bases outside the gene matches. CDR1 is LGHNA, CDR2 YNFKEQ, per germline. CDR3 length: 15 residues. The CDR3 region has the DNA TGTGCCAGCAGCCTGCGGCTAGCGGGCCAAGAGACCCAGTACTTC. Translated: CASSLRLAGQETQYF.

This rearrangement joins TRBV4-1 to TRBJ2-3; TRBD1 agrees at 7 bases. CDR1 is MGHRA, CDR2 YSYEKL, per germline. The J segment lost 4 bases and the V segment lost 1 base, leaving 8 bases of the junction unmatched. The CDR3 totals 16 residues. Here the CDR3 DNA reads TGCGCCAGCAGCCAAGGCGACAGGGTCCGTCCAGATACGCAGTATTTT. Residues: CASSQGDRVRPDTQYF.

The chain carries TRBV29-1 and TRBJ2-2; 9 bases align to TRBD2. This CDR3 contains 16 residues. V was pared by 7 bases and J by 6 bases, with 15 bases of the junction left unmatched. The germline V gene has CDR1 SQVTM and CDR2 ANQGSEA. The CDR3 sequence is CSAHLMSGGTAGELFF. The CDR3 DNA follows: TGCAGCGCCCACTTGATGAGCGGGGGGACCGCCGGGGAGCTGTTTTTT.

The chain has TRBV7-2 and TRBJ2-3, with TRBD2 matching over 11 bases. The CDR3 is 15 amino acids. Germline lookup yields CDR1 SGHTA and CDR2 FQGNSA. V gave up 5 bases and J gave up 4 bases; unmatched junction bases: 5. The CDR3 DNA reads as TGTGCCAGCAGCATTAGCGGGGGGGCCTCAGATACGCAGTATTTT. It specifies CASSISGGASDTQYF.

The chain has TRBV27 and TRBJ1-2, with D perhaps TRBD1 (5 bases). Germline V gene lookup returns CDR1 MNHEY and CDR2 SMNVEV (reference sequence). The CDR3 sequence is 14 residues long. Trimming left V 6 bases short and J 3 bases short, with 14 bases between. The CDR3 here is CASRGVSVHYGYTF. Written as DNA, the CDR3 is TGTGCCAGCAGAGGGGTCAGCGTCCACTATGGCTACACCTTC.

The CDR3 loop reads CASSLGSGMGMNTEAFF. In nucleotides, the CDR3 is TGTGCCAGCAGCTTAGGGTCAGGGATGGGGATGAACACTGAAGCTTTCTTT. The chain employs TRBV7-9 and TRBJ1-1; D may be TRBD1 (5 bases). This CDR3 comprises 17 residues. The V end lost 1 base, the J end lost 0 bases, and 15 bases lay between the germline ends. CDR1 is SEHNR and CDR2 is FQNEAQ in the germline V gene (reference sequence).

The chain uses TRBV7-2 and TRBJ2-5, with D possibly being TRBD2 (6 bases). Matching the DNA end better, TRBJ2-7 makes the J call doubtful. The CDR3 runs 15 residues. CDR1 and CDR2 from the germline V gene are SGHTA and FQGNSA. The CDR3, as DNA: TGTGCCAGCAGCTTAGGTCTTAGCGGAACCTACGAGCAGTACTTC. Its translation: CASSLGLSGTYEQYF.

To note about this clone: The junction departs from germline at one end; a sequencing error may be responsible. V and J are TRBV7-9 and TRBJ1-4, with 10 bases lining up with TRBD1. The germline V gene encodes CDR1 SEHNR and CDR2 FQNEAQ (reference sequence). There are 15 residues in the CDR3. The CDR3 loop reads CSSSFRGQGNEKLFF. CDR3 nucleotides: TGTTCCAGCAGCTTTAGGGGACAGGGGAATGAAAAACTGTTTTTT.

V is TRBV27 and J is TRBJ2-5; no definite D call. Germline V gene sequence: CDR1 MNHEY, CDR2 SMNVEV (reference sequence). V lost 6 bases, J lost 6 bases, and 11 bases lay in between. The CDR3 has 12 residues. CDR3 sequence (DNA): TGTGCCAGCAGATTCCCCGACAAGACCCAGTACTTC. Translating gives CASRFPDKTQYF.

The J gene is TRBJ2-5, the V gene TRBV19; possible D gene TRBD2, 5 bases. The CDR3 consists of 14 residues. V lost 0 bases to trimming and J lost 7 bases, with 12 bases between them. Germline-derived CDR1 and CDR2 are LNHDA and SQIVND (reference sequence). CDR3 DNA sequence: TGTGCCAGTAGTATAGAAAAGGGAGTTGCGACCCAGTACTTC. It is translated as CASSIEKGVATQYF.

The chain employs TRBV9 and TRBJ2-3; D possibly corresponds to TRBD1 (5 bases). Between the trimmed V and J ends, which lost 3 bases and 0 bases, there was a span of 11 bases. Germline V gene sequence: CDR1 SGDLS, CDR2 YYNGEE. The CDR3 consists of 15 residues. As DNA, the CDR3 is TGTGCCAGCAGCGCCCAGACAGCGAGCACAGATACGCAGTATTTT. It encodes CASSAQTASTDTQYF.

The V call is TRBV6-1, the J call TRBJ2-1; 12 nucleotides agree with TRBD2. The V gene's germline CDR1 is MNHNS and CDR2 SASEGT. This CDR3 has 16 amino acids. The junction had 3 bases not matched to a gene; V was cut back by 3 bases and J by 3 bases. CDR3 DNA: TGTGCCAGCAGTGACCTAGCGGGAGGGAGCTACAATGAGCAGTTCTTC. This gives the protein CASSDLAGGSYNEQFF.

The V gene is TRBV6-1, the J gene TRBJ1-4; 7 bases agree with TRBD1. CDR1 and CDR2 (germline): MNHNS, SASEGT. J lost 5 bases, V lost 7 bases, and 7 bases had no gene match. The CDR3 has 14 residues. DNA for the CDR3: TGTGCCAGCATCCACAGGGGTTTAAATGAAAAACTGTTTTTT. Translated: CASIHRGLNEKLFF.

A single count supports this clone. The chain recombines TRBV5-6 with TRBJ1-4; TRBD1 matches 9 bases. CDR1 is SGHDT, CDR2 YYEEEE, per germline. Trimming cost V 1 base and J 5 bases; bases outside gene matches: 15. The CDR3 length is 19 residues. In nucleotides, the CDR3 is TGTGCCAGCAGCTTGTGGCGGGGTCCGGGACAGGGTAGGAATGAAAAACTGTTTTTT. It is translated as CASSLWRGPGQGRNEKLFF.

The V and J genes are TRBV6-4 and TRBJ1-1; possibly TRBD1 for D (5 bases). The V and J ends lost 8 bases and 5 bases respectively, with 15 bases between them. Germline V CDR1 and CDR2: MRHNA, SNTAGT. The CDR3 length is 13 residues. The CDR3 DNA is TGTGCCAGCTCAGTAGGGGAGGAAACTGAAGCTTTCTTT. Its protein is CASSVGEETEAFF.

The chain is built from TRBV18 and TRBJ1-4; a possible D gene is TRBD1 (6 bases). The CDR3 runs to 14 residues. V lost 4 bases, J lost 3 bases, and 9 bases lay in between. Germline CDR1 and CDR2: KGHSH and LQKENI. Written as DNA, the CDR3 is TGTGCCAGCTCACAACGACAGGCTAATGAAAAACTGTTTTTT. It encodes CASSQRQANEKLFF.